The T cell receptor (beta chain) described here comes from a study of post-analysis software for immune sequencing data (dated by TCRdb to about 2015). Background on the whole study: Recorded disease courses included relapsing-remitting, secondary progressive and progressive-relapsing multiple sclerosis, with some patients lacking subtype annotation. A subset of samples was prepared in parallel using single-end sample barcoding, then pooled and co-amplified after Illumina adapter ligation. The patient repertoires were set against eleven to twelve previously published healthy control repertoires from donors whose ages ranged from roughly 6 to 27 years. What the work shows at the level of the full study, not this receptor alone: The control group was slightly older than the multiple sclerosis patient group. Multiple sclerosis patients had significantly lower normalized Chao1 diversity than controls, a result that suggests substantial peripheral T-cell clonal expansion. Direct clustering with F measure showed strong co-clustering of samples prepared in the same batch, prompting a batch-effect correction. Significantly higher frequencies in patients than in controls were found for roughly 5 TRBV segments, including TRBV5-6, TRBV5-1 and TRBV20-1.

Ends trimmed: V by 5 bases, J by 2 bases; bases unmatched to a gene: 11. The CDR1 and CDR2 encoded by the germline V gene (reference sequence) are SEHNR and FQNEAQ. The CDR3 holds 17 amino acids from the cysteine to the phenylalanine. Just the 51-base CDR3 DNA is kept, in frame starting at base 1. As concerns this clonotype: Its recognized antigen is unknown. No per-base quality is available; no much larger clone lies one base away.

To demonstrate the VDJtools post-analysis software, the study profiled TCR beta repertoires from the peripheral blood of 10 to 15 young patients with multiple sclerosis. The multiple sclerosis patients were children and adolescents ranging in age from roughly 6 to 15 years. Libraries were made using PCR. The instrument given in TCRdb is Illumina HiSeq 2500. To reduce PCR and sequencing biases, unique molecular identifiers were built into the TCR beta cDNA libraries. Every 1 to 10 million input T cells yielded around 500,000 cDNA molecules, meaning each molecule approximated one T cell. The patient libraries were prepared and sequenced with the same protocol used for the earlier healthy control dataset. Within a given batch, samples were prepared together, multiplexed and sequenced on the same HiSeq lane. Under the source paper's analysis protocol: MIGEC handled the raw barcoded reads, throwing out single-read molecular identifier groups before consensus assembly and CDR3 extraction. Clonotype tables were post-analysed with VDJtools, and diversity was normalized by down-sampling all datasets to the smallest sample size. Repertoire overlap clustering matched CDR3 amino acid but not nucleotide sequences to correct batch-related cross-sample contamination. The public reads were reprocessed in TCRdb via fastp at Q25 and MiXCR, keeping in-frame beta chains. Each record represents a unique CDR3 protein, reported with the most common genes and DNA among its rows. The V and J calls, along with clone size, are taken from TCRdb and not from the paper's own processing. This sample comprises some 890,000 distinct CDR3 sequences, about 50% of them detected only once. Approximately 4.4% of the sample is in the top ten clones.

The chain links TRBV7-9 with TRBJ2-3; 9 middle bases align to TRBD2. This receptor was identified in a girl between 5 and 17 years old with multiple sclerosis. The sample comprised blood. CDR3 protein: CASSPSEGTSPTDTQYF. The DNA sequence reads TGTGCCAGCAGCCCCTCTGAGGGGACTAGCCCCACAGATACGCAGTATTTT.